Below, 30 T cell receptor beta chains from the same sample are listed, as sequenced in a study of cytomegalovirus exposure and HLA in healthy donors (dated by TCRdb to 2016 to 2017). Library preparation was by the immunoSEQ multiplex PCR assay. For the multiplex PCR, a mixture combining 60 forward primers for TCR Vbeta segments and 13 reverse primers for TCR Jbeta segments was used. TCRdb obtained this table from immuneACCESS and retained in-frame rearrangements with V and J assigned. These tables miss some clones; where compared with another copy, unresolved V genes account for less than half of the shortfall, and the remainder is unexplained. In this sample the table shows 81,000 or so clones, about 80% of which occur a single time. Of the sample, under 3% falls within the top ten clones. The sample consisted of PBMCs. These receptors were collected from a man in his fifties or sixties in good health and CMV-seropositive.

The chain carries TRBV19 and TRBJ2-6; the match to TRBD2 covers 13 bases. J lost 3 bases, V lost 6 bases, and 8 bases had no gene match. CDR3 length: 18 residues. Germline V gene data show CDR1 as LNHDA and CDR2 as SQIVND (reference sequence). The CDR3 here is CASRPLAGGPSGANVLTF. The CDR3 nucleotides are TGTGCCAGTAGACCACTAGCGGGAGGGCCGAGTGGGGCCAACGTCCTGACTTTC.

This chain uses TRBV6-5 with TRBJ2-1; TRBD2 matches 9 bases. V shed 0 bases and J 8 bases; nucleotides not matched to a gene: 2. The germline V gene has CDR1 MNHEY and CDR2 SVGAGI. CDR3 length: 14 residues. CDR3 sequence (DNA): TGTGCCAGCAGTTACTCTAGCGGGAGCTATGAGCAGTTCTTC. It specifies CASSYSSGSYEQFF.

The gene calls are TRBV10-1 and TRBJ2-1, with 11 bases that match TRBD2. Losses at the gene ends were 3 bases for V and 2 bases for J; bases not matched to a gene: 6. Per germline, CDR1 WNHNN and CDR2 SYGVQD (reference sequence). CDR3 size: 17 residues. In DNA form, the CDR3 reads TGCGCCAGCAGTGAAACTAGCGGGAGTTCGACCTACAATGAGCAGTTCTTC. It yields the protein CASSETSGSSTYNEQFF.

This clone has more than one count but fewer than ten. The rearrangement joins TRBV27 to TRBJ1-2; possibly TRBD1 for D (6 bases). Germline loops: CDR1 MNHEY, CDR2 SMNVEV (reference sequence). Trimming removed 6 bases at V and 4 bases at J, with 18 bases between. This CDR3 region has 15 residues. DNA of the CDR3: TGTGCCAGCAGCCCCGAGCGTACAGGGATCTATGGCTACACCTTC. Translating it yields CASSPERTGIYGYTF.

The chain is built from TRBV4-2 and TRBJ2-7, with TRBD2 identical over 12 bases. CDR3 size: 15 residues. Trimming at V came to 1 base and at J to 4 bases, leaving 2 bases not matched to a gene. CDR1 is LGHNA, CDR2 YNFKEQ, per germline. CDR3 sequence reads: CASSQGLAGVYEQYF. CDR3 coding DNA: TGTGCCAGCAGCCAAGGACTAGCGGGAGTTTACGAGCAGTACTTC.

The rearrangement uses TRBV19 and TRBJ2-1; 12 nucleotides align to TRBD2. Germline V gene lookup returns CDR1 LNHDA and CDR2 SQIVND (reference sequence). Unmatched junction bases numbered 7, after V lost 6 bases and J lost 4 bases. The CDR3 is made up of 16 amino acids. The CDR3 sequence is CASRNLAGGPYNEQFF. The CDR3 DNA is TGTGCCAGTAGAAATCTAGCGGGAGGGCCTTACAATGAGCAGTTCTTC. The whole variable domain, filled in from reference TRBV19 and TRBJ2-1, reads DGGITQSPKYLFRKEGQNVTLSCEQNLNHDAMYWYRQDPGQGLRLIYYSQIVNDFQKGDIAEGYSVSREKKESFPLTVTSAQKNPTAFYLCASRNLAGGPYNEQFFGPGTRLTVL.

The CDR3 DNA is TGTGCCAGCAGCCATCTACTGTCAGGCCCTAACTACACCTTC. This sequence encodes CASSHLLSGPNYTF. The chain uses TRBV11-2 and TRBJ1-2; D ambiguous. Between the trimmed V and J ends, which lost 5 bases and 10 bases, there was a span of 20 bases. Germline values: CDR1 SGHAT, CDR2 FQNNGV. There are 14 residues in the CDR3.

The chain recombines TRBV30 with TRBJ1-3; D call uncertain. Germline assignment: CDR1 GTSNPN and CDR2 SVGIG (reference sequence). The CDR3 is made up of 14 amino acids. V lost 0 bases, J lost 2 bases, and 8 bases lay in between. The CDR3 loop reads CAWSVGGTGNTIYF. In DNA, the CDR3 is TGTGCCTGGAGTGTCGGAGGGACTGGAAACACCATATATTTT.

The CDR3 sequence is CASSLDGGEKLFF. CDR3 nucleotide sequence: TGTGCCAGCAGCTTAGACGGGGGAGAGAAACTGTTTTTT. The chain has TRBV7-2 and TRBJ1-4; perhaps TRBD1 as D (5 bases). Between the trimmed V and J ends, which lost 1 base and 11 bases, there was a span of 11 bases. Per the germline V gene, CDR1 is SGHTA and CDR2 is FQGNSA. The CDR3 is made up of 13 amino acids. The variable domain in full, with the rest retrieved from reference TRBV7-2 and TRBJ1-4, is GAGVSQSPSNKVTEKGKDVELRCDPISGHTALYWYRQSLGQGLEFLIYFQGNSAPDKSGLPSDRFSAERTGGSVSTLTIQRTQQEDSAVYLCASSLDGGEKLFFGSGTQLSVL.

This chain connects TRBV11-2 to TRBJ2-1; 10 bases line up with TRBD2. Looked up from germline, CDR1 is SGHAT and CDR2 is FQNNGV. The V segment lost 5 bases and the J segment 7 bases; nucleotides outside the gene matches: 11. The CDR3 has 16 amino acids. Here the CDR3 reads CASSRISGRNPNEQFF. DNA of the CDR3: TGTGCCAGCAGCCGAATTAGCGGGAGGAATCCGAATGAGCAGTTCTTC.

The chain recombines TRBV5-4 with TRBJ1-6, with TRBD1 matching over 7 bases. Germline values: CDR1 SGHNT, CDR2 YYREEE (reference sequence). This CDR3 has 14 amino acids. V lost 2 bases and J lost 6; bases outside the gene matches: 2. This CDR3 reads CASSLQGSNSPLHF. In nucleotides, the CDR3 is TGTGCCAGCAGCTTACAGGGGTCTAATTCACCCCTCCACTTT.

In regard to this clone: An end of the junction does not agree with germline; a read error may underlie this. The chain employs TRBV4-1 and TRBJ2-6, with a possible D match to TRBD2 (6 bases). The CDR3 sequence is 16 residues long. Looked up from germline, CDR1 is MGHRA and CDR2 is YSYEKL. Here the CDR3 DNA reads TGCGCCAGCAGCCAAGATGGAGGGGCAAGGGCCAACGGCCTGACTTTC. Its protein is CASSQDGGARANGLTF.

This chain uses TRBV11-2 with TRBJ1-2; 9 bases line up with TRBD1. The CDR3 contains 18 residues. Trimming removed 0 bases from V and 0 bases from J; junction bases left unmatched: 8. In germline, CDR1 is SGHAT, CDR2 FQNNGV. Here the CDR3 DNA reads TGTGCCAGCAGCTTAGATCTAGGCGACAGGGGGTCTAACTATGGCTACACCTTC. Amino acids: CASSLDLGDRGSNYGYTF.

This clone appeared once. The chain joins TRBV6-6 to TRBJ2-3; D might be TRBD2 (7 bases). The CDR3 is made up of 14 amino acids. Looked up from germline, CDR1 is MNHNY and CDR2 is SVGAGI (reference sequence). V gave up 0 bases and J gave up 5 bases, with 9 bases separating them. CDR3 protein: CASSYSRGRDTQYF. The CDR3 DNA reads TGTGCCAGCAGTTACTCGCGGGGGCGAGATACGCAGTATTTT.

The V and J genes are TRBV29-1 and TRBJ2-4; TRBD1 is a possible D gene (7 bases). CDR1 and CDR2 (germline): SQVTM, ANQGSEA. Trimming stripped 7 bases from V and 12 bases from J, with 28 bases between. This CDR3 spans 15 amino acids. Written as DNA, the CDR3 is TGCAGCGCCCTGGGGACCTTCACAGGAGGGGACAGTCAGTACTTC. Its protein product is CSALGTFTGGDSQYF.

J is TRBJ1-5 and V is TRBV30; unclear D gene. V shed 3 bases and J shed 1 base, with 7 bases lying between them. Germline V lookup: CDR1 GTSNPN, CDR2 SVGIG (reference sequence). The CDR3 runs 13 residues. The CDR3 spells CAWSRESNQPQHF. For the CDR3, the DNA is TGTGCCTGGAGCCGGGAAAGCAATCAGCCCCAGCATTTT.

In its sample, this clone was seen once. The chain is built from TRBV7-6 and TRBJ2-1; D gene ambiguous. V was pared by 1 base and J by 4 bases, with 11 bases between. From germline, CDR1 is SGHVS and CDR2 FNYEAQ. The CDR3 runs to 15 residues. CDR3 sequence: CASSLEHSVYNEQFF. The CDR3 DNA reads TGTGCCAGCAGCTTAGAACATTCTGTATACAATGAGCAGTTCTTC.

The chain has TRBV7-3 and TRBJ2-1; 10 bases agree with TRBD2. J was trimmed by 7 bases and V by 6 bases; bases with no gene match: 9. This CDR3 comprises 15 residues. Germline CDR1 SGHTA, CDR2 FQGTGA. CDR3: CASSPLAGVGNEQFF. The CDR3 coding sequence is TGTGCCAGCAGTCCTCTAGCGGGAGTCGGAAATGAGCAGTTCTTC.

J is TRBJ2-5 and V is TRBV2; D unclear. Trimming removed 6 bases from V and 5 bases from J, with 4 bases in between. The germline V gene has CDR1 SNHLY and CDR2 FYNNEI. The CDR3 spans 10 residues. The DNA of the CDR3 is TGTGCCAGCAGGGAGGAGACCCAGTACTTC. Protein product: CASREETQYF.

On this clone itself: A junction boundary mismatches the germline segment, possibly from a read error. CDR3 amino acids: CASSVEGASRSGANGLTF. The CDR3 DNA is TGTGCCAGCAGCGTAGAGGGGGCGTCCCGCTCTGGGGCCAACGGCCTGACTTTC. V gene TRBV9 combines with J gene TRBJ2-6, with 7 bases identical to TRBD1. CDR1 is SGDLS, CDR2 YYNGEE, per germline. This CDR3 spans 18 amino acids.

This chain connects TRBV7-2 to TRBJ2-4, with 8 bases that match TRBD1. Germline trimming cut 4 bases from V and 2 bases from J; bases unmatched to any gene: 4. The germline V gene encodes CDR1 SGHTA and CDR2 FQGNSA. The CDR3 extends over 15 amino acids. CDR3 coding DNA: TGTGCCAGCAGCTCGTACAGGGGGACCAAAAACATTCAGTACTTC. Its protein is CASSSYRGTKNIQYF.

CDR3: CASSLPPRPDCVPDTQYF. The CDR3 region has the DNA TGTGCCAGCAGCTTACCACCCCGTCCTGATTGCGTCCCAGATACGCAGTATTTT. The chain couples TRBV7-9 to TRBJ2-3, with D unresolved. Germline CDR1 reads SEHNR; CDR2 reads FQNEAQ (reference sequence). V lost 2 bases to trimming and J lost 4 bases, with 22 bases between them. The CDR3 totals 18 residues.

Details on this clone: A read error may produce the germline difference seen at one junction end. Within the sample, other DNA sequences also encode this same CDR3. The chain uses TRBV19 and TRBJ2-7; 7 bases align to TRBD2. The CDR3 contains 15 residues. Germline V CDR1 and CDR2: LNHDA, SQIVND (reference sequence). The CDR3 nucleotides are TGCGCCAGTAGTATGCGGCGGGAGAGCTCCTACGAGCAGTACTTC. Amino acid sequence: CASSMRRESSYEQYF.

The CDR3: CASSQARGGYNEQFF. The CDR3 DNA reads as TGTGCCAGCAGCCAAGCCAGGGGTGGCTACAATGAGCAGTTCTTC. The chain employs TRBV14 and TRBJ2-1; D might be TRBD1 (6 bases). Germline V lookup: CDR1 SGHDN, CDR2 FVKESK. There are 15 residues in the CDR3. V lost 1 base and J lost 3, with 10 bases in between.

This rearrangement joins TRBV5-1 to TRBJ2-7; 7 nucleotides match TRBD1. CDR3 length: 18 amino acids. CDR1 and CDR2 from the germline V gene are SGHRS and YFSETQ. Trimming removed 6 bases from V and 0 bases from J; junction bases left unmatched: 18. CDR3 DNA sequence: TGCGCCAGCAATAGGGACAGTTTCATCCACTTCCCCTCCTACGAGCAGTACTTC. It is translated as CASNRDSFIHFPSYEQYF.

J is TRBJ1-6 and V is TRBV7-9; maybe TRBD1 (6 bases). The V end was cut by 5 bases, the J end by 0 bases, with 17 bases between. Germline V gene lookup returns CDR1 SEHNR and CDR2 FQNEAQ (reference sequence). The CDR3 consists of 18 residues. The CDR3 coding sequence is TGTGCCAGCAGCCGTATGGGTAGGGGGAGCTCCTATAATTCACCCCTCCACTTT. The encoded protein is CASSRMGRGSSYNSPLHF.

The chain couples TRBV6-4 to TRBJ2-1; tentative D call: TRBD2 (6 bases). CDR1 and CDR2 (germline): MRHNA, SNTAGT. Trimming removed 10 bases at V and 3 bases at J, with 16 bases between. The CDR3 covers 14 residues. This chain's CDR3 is CATKQSGDYNEQFF. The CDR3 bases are TGTGCCACCAAGCAGTCGGGAGACTACAATGAGCAGTTCTTC.

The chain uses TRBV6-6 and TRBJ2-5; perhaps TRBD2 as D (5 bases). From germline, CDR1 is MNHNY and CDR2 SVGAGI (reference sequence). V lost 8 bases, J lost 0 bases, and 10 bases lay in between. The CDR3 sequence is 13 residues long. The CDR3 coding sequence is TGTGCCAGCTCCCAGCGGAACCAAGAGACCCAGTACTTC. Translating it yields CASSQRNQETQYF.

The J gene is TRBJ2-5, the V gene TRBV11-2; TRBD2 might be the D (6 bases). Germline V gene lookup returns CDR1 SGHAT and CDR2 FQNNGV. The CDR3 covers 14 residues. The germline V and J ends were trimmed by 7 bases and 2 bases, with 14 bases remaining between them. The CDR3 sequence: CASTHRREQETQYF. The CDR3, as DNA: TGTGCCAGCACCCATAGGAGGGAACAAGAGACCCAGTACTTC.

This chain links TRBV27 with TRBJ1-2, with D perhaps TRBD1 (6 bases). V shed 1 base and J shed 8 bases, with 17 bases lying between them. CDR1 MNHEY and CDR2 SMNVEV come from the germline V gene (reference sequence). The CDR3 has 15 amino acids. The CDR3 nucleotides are TGTGCCAGCAGTTTATACCGGACAGACATTTTAGGCTACACCTTC. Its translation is CASSLYRTDILGYTF.